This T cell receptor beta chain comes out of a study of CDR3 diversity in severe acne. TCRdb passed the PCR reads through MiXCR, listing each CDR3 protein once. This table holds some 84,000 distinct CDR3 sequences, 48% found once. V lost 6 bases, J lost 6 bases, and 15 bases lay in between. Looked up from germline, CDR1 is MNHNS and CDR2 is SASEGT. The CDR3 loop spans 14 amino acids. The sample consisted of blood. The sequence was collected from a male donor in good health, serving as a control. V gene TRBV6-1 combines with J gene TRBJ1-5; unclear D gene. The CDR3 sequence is CASRFLEERQPQHF. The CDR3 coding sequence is TGTGCCAGCAGGTTCCTGGAGGAGCGTCAGCCCCAGCATTTT.